These T cell receptor beta chains were read from a single sample in a study of blood T cell repertoires in COVID-19. Sequenced by immunoSEQ multiplex PCR; TCRdb stores in-frame clones only, minus some. The sample yields around 150,000 clones, 84% seen once. The sample taken for sequencing was peripheral blood. The receptor set was obtained from a man aged 30 to 45 with COVID-19, enrolled during active disease. Each CDR3 is given with its conserved first and last residue. The D gene is left open where the match is weak. Not every row has a clone size; where given, it reads once, few, many or a size class.

j_gene | abundance | v_gene | d_gene | CDR3aa | CDR3nt
TRBJ2-7 | NA | TRBV30 | TRBD2 | CAWSLVGLAYEQYF | TGTGCCTGGAGTCTGGTGGGACTAGCCTACGAGCAGTACTTC
TRBJ2-2 | NA | TRBV5-4 | TRBD1 | CASSLTGDRGTGELFF | TGTGCCAGCAGCTTAACAGGGGATCGTGGCACCGGGGAGCTGTTTTTT
TRBJ1-5 | NA | TRBV28 | NA | CASSFPGVSNQPQHF | TGTGCCAGCAGTTTCCCAGGGGTAAGCAATCAGCCCCAGCATTTT
TRBJ2-3 | NA | TRBV3-1/TRBV3-2 | NA | CASSPFLAADTQYF | TGTGCCAGCAGCCCTTTCTTGGCGGCCGATACGCAGTATTTT
TRBJ2-2 | NA | TRBV7-2 | TRBD1 | CASSSGWTGGPGELFF | TGTGCCAGCAGCTCCGGTTGGACAGGGGGCCCCGGGGAGCTGTTTTTT
TRBJ2-2 | many | TRBV7-9 | TRBD2 | CASSFISGSGELFF | TGTGCCAGCAGCTTTATTAGCGGGAGTGGGGAGCTGTTTTTT
TRBJ1-1 | NA | TRBV18 | NA | CASSGEPAEAFF | TGTGCCAGCTCAGGAGAGCCAGCTGAAGCTTTCTTT
TRBJ2-7 | NA | TRBV6-6 | TRBD2 | CASSRGLAGDYEQYF | TGTGCCAGCAGCCGTGGACTAGCGGGAGACTACGAGCAGTACTTC
TRBJ2-1 | NA | TRBV7-3 | TRBD2 | CASSLGAGGPYNEQFF | TGTGCCAGCAGCTTGGGAGCGGGAGGTCCCTACAATGAGCAGTTCTTC
TRBJ2-3 | NA | TRBV6-5 | NA | CASRPPGTDTQYF | TGTGCCAGCAGGCCCCCGGGCACAGATACGCAGTATTTT
TRBJ1-1 | NA | TRBV19 | NA | CASSVPGLLNTEAFF | TGTGCCAGTAGTGTGCCGGGACTGTTGAACACTGAAGCTTTCTTT
TRBJ2-2 | NA | TRBV5-1 | NA | CASSLGQSAGELFF | TGCGCCAGCAGCTTGGGACAGTCTGCCGGGGAGCTGTTTTTT
TRBJ1-5 | NA | TRBV28 | NA | CASSTGTTPRYSNQPQHF | TGTGCCAGCAGTACCGGGACAACCCCAAGATATAGCAATCAGCCCCAGCATTTT
TRBJ2-7 | once | TRBV27 | TRBD1 | CASSARDRFLGEQYF | TGTGCCAGCAGTGCCCGGGACAGATTCCTTGGCGAGCAGTACTTC
TRBJ2-3 | NA | TRBV28 | NA | CASSSTRGGPSTDTQYF | TGTGCCAGCAGTTCAACGCGAGGGGGACCCAGCACAGATACGCAGTATTTT
TRBJ1-4 | NA | TRBV6-5 | NA | CASSYLAGSTNEKLFF | TGTGCCAGCAGTTACTTGGCAGGGTCAACTAATGAAAAACTGTTTTTT
TRBJ1-5 | NA | TRBV19 | NA | CASSIPGDNQPQHF | TGTGCCAGTAGTATCCCGGGGGACAATCAGCCCCAGCATTTT
TRBJ1-5 | NA | TRBV28 | TRBD1 | CASARDRGEPQHF | TGTGCCAGCGCCCGGGACAGGGGTGAGCCCCAGCATTTT
TRBJ2-3 | NA | TRBV27 | NA | CASRTFLRRTDTQYF | TGTGCCAGCAGAACCTTCTTGCGCCGCACAGATACGCAGTATTTT
TRBJ1-2 | NA | TRBV6-5 | NA | CASSFGAENYGYTF | TGTGCCAGCAGTTTCGGAGCAGAAAACTATGGCTACACCTTC